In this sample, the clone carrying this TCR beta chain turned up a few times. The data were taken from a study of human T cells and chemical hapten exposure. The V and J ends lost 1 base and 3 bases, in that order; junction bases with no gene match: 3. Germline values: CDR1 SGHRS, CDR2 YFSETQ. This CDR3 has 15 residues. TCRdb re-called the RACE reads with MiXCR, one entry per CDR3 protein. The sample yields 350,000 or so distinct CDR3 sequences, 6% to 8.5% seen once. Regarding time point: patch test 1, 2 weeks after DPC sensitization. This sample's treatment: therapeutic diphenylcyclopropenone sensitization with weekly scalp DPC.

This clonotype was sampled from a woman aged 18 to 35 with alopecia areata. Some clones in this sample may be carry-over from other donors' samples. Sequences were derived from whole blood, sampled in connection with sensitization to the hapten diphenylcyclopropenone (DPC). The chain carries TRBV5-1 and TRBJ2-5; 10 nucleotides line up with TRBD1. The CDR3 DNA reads TGCGCCAGCAGCTTGATTGGGACAGGGGAAGAGACCCAGTACTTC. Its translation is CASSLIGTGEETQYF.